Presented here are 21 T cell receptor beta chains from one specimen sequenced in a study of regulatory T cells in long-lasting Graves disease. Building of the TCR beta libraries involved iRepertoire HTBI primers and Arm-PCR of CDR3 regions. TCRdb re-analysed the multiplex PCR reads in MiXCR, keeping a single row per CDR3 protein. Among some 600,000 distinct CDR3 sequences listed, 15% to 20% were seen once. Documented time point: newly diagnosed GD, antithyroid drugs for less than 3 months. From RNA extracted from PBMCs, the TCR library was made. This same sample was also taken into another study, of T cells in Graves' hyperthyroidism and ophthalmopathy.

The sequencing used peripheral blood mononuclear cells (PBMCs), collected at new diagnosis, from a patient treated with antithyroid drugs. The receptors here all came from a man aged 18 to 29 with Graves disease.

This clonotype was seen a handful of times. The chain employs TRBV19 and TRBJ1-1, with D tentatively TRBD1 (5 bases). The CDR3 covers 15 residues. Germline assignment: CDR1 LNHDA and CDR2 SQIVND (reference sequence). With 4 bases removed from V and 5 bases from J, the gap between germline ends came to 17 bases. The CDR3 region has the DNA TGTGCCAGTAGTAGGGCTCCCGGGGGAGTTACTGAAGCTTTCTTT. Protein: CASSRAPGGVTEAFF.

This clonotype occurred many times. J is TRBJ1-1 and V is TRBV19; D ambiguous. The length of the CDR3 is 12 residues. V was cut by 5 bases and J by 1 base, with 5 bases left in between. Germline V gives CDR1 LNHDA, CDR2 SQIVND (reference sequence). For the CDR3, the DNA is TGTGCCAGTAGTTCCTGGAACACTGAAGCTTTCTTT. It encodes CASSSWNTEAFF.

This chain uses TRBV29-1 with TRBJ2-5; D is unclear. CDR1 is SQVTM and CDR2 is ANQGSEA in the germline V gene. V was cut by 7 bases and J by 0 bases, with 9 bases left in between. This CDR3 has 12 residues. The CDR3 sequence: CSAPVYQETQYF. CDR3 sequence (DNA): TGCAGCGCCCCTGTTTACCAAGAGACCCAGTACTTC. Looking up the rest from reference TRBV29-1 and TRBJ2-5 gives the full variable domain: SAVISQKPSRDICQRGTSLTIQCQVDSQVTMMFWYRQQPGQSLTLIATANQGSEATYESGFVIDKFPISRPNLTFSTLTVSNMSPEDSSIYLCSAPVYQETQYFGPGTRLLVL.

In its sample, this clonotype was seen many times. The chain employs TRBV28 and TRBJ2-3, with 8 bases identical to TRBD1. Germline V gene data show CDR1 as MDHEN and CDR2 as SYDVKM. V was clipped by 5 bases and J by 0 bases; unmatched bases: 13. The CDR3 covers 18 residues. Written as DNA, the CDR3 is TGTGCCAGCAGTCCCGGACAGGGATGGACGGCTAGCACAGATACGCAGTATTTT. Translation: CASSPGQGWTASTDTQYF.

This clonotype appeared many times. The chain combines TRBV20-1 with TRBJ1-5; D call uncertain. This CDR3 is 13 amino acids long. The V end lost 1 base, the J end lost 3 bases, and 7 bases lay between the germline ends. CDR1 and CDR2 (germline): DFQATT, SNEGSKA (reference sequence). CDR3 nucleotides: TGCAGTGCTAGAGGGCAAACCAATCAGCCCCAGCATTTT. This gives the protein CSARGQTNQPQHF.

The V gene is TRBV30, the J gene TRBJ1-1; possible D gene TRBD1, 5 bases. Germline CDR1 GTSNPN, CDR2 SVGIG (reference sequence). V was cut by 5 bases and J by 11 bases, with 15 bases left in between. This CDR3 has 11 residues. The CDR3 DNA reads TGTGCCTGGCGGGGCCAAATAAGGGCTTTCTTT. Its translation: CAWRGQIRAFF.

This clonotype was picked up many times. The chain carries TRBV7-9 and TRBJ2-1; D assignment may be TRBD1 or TRBD2 (5 bases each). V was cut by 5 bases and J by 9 bases, with 17 bases left in between. CDR3 length equals 14 residues. The germline gives CDR1 SEHNR, CDR2 FQNEAQ (reference sequence). Here the CDR3 DNA reads TGTGCCAGCAGCCTTATAGGTGGGGGTGTTGAGCAGTTCTTC. Translated: CASSLIGGGVEQFF.

This clonotype occurred many times. The V gene is TRBV12-3 or TRBV12-4, the J gene TRBJ2-7, with 9 bases identical to TRBD2. V trimming: 5 bases; J trimming: 8 bases; junction bases outside the gene matches: 7. This CDR3 spans 13 amino acids. The CDR3 spells CASSPSGNRKQYF. CDR3 DNA sequence: TGTGCCAGCAGTCCTAGCGGGAATCGTAAGCAGTACTTC.

The chain is built from TRBV4-1 and TRBJ1-5; no firm D call. Germline CDR1 reads MGHRA; CDR2 reads YSYEKL. CDR3 length: 16 residues. The V end was cut by 4 bases, the J end by 4 bases, with 17 bases between. The CDR3 nucleotides read TGCGCCAGCAGCCCCAAGATAGGACTGGGAAATCAGCCCCAGCATTTT. It is translated as CASSPKIGLGNQPQHF.

The chain joins TRBV15 to TRBJ1-4, with 7 bases identical to TRBD1. CDR1 is LNHNV and CDR2 is YYDKDF in the germline V gene (reference sequence). V lost 3 bases, J lost 7 bases, and 11 bases stayed unmatched. This CDR3 comprises 16 residues. This CDR3 reads CATSSRLGGLAEKLFF. Written as DNA, the CDR3 is TGTGCCACCAGCAGTCGCTTAGGGGGCTTGGCTGAAAAACTGTTTTTT.

This clonotype came up many times. The chain uses TRBV5-1 and TRBJ2-7; 8 bases are a match to TRBD1. The germline V gene has CDR1 SGHRS and CDR2 YFSETQ. The junction had 3 bases not matched to a gene; V was cut back by 2 bases and J by 2 bases. The CDR3 spans 14 residues. The CDR3 DNA is TGCGCCAGCAGCTTCGAGGGACAGGCCTACGAGCAGTACTTC. Its protein product is CASSFEGQAYEQYF. The full variable domain, in which reference TRBV5-1 and TRBJ2-7 provide the parts outside the CDR3, is KAGVTQTPRYLIKTRGQQVTLSCSPISGHRSVSWYQQTPGQGLQFLFEYFSETQRNKGNFPGRFSGRQFSNSRSEMNVSTLELGDSALYLCASSFEGQAYEQYFGPGTRLTVT.

Concerning this clonotype itself: A read error may account for a junction end that differs from germline. The chain carries TRBV27 and TRBJ2-3; tentatively, D is TRBD2 (5 bases). The V gene's germline CDR1 is MNHEY and CDR2 SMNVEV (reference sequence). CDR3 length: 13 amino acids. The CDR3 DNA is TGTGCCAGCAGACTTGGAGGCACAGATACGCGGTATTTT. Translated: CASRLGGTDTRYF.

A few counts support this clonotype. This chain joins TRBV7-9 and TRBJ2-6; tentative D call: TRBD2 (5 bases). In germline, CDR1 is SEHNR, CDR2 FQNEAQ (reference sequence). CDR3 length: 18 amino acids. The germline V and J ends were trimmed by 4 bases and 0 bases, with 16 bases remaining between them. The CDR3 DNA is TGTGCCAGCAGCTCGATCCGGGGTCCGAGCTCTGGGGCCAACGTCCTGACTTTC. Residues: CASSSIRGPSSGANVLTF.

The rearrangement links TRBV28 to TRBJ1-4; D is perhaps TRBD1 (6 bases). CDR1 MDHEN and CDR2 SYDVKM come from the germline V gene. V lost 1 base and J lost 4, with 13 bases in between. The CDR3 extends over 16 amino acids. Written as DNA, the CDR3 is TGTGCCAGCAGTTTATTTACAGGGCGTCTTAATGAAAAACTGTTTTTT. It encodes CASSLFTGRLNEKLFF.

The rearrangement joins TRBV6-1 to TRBJ1-3; no clear D gene. The length of the CDR3 is 14 residues. V dropped 2 bases and J dropped 4 bases, with 9 bases sitting between them. Germline V gene sequence: CDR1 MNHNS, CDR2 SASEGT. In DNA, the CDR3 is TGTGCCAGCAGTGAAACTCTAGGGGGAAACACCATATATTTT. Translating it yields CASSETLGGNTIYF.

This clonotype was recorded many times. This rearrangement joins TRBV12-3 or TRBV12-4 to TRBJ2-5; no clear D gene. CDR3 length equals 12 residues. Trimming removed 3 bases from V and 5 bases from J, with 7 bases in between. The CDR3 coding sequence is TGTGCCAGCAGTTTGGGATTGGAGACCCAGTACTTC. It is translated as CASSLGLETQYF.

Only a few counts were recorded for this clonotype. V usage is TRBV19 and J usage is TRBJ2-1; 7 bases agree with TRBD1. The CDR3 is 15 amino acids. Germline V CDR1 and CDR2: LNHDA, SQIVND (reference sequence). The V gene end was trimmed by 5 bases and the J gene end by 8 bases; junction bases not matched to a gene: 12. CDR3 sequence (DNA): TGTGCCAGTAGTTCCGACAGGGTACCTAGGGATGAGCAGTTCTTC. It codes for CASSSDRVPRDEQFF.

The chain links TRBV20-1 to TRBJ1-5; D is unresolved. This CDR3 is built from 12 residues. Trimming stripped 4 bases from V and 5 bases from J, with 9 bases between. CDR1 DFQATT and CDR2 SNEGSKA come from the germline V gene (reference sequence). CDR3 sequence (DNA): TGCAGTGCTAAGGCTGGGGATCAGCCCCAGCATTTT. Its translation is CSAKAGDQPQHF.

Many counts were recorded for this clonotype. The gene calls are TRBV3-1 and TRBJ2-5; TRBD1 matches 9 bases. Germline-derived CDR1 and CDR2 are LGHDT and YNNKEL (reference sequence). V was clipped by 3 bases and J by 6 bases; unmatched bases: 8. This CDR3 has 15 residues. CDR3: CASSHLTGGEKTQYF. In DNA form, the CDR3 reads TGTGCCAGCAGCCACCTCACAGGGGGCGAGAAGACCCAGTACTTC.

This clonotype was detected a few times. The chain carries TRBV7-9 and TRBJ2-7; possibly TRBD1 for D (6 bases). The CDR3 extends over 15 amino acids. Germline V gene sequence: CDR1 SEHNR, CDR2 FQNEAQ (reference sequence). The V end lost 4 bases, the J end lost 9 bases, and 22 bases lay between the germline ends. In nucleotides, the CDR3 is TGTGCCAGCAGCTCCCACAGGGCACACTACGAGTGGCAGTACTTC. Translation gives CASSSHRAHYEWQYF.

CDR3 sequence reads: CASSGFDRAVQETQYF. CDR3 coding DNA: TGTGCCAGCAGCGGTTTTGATCGAGCAGTACAAGAGACCCAGTACTTC. The rearrangement joins TRBV7-6 to TRBJ2-5; D gene ambiguous. The germline V gene encodes CDR1 SGHVS and CDR2 FNYEAQ. The CDR3 spans 16 residues. V gave up 5 bases and J gave up 2 bases, with 18 bases separating them.